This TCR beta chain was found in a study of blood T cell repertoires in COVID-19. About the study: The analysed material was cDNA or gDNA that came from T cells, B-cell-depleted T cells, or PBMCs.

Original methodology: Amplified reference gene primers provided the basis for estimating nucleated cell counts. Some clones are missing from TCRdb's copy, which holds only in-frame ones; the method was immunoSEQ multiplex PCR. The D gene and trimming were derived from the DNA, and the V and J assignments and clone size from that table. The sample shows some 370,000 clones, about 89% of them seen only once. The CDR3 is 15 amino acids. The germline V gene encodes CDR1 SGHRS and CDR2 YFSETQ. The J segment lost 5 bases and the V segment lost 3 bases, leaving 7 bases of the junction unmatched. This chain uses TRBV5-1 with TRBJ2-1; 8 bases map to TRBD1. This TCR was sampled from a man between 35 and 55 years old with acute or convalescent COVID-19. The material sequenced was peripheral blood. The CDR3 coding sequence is TGCGCCAGCAGCTGGAAGGGGACAGGTGACAATGAGCAGTTCTTC. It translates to CASSWKGTGDNEQFF.